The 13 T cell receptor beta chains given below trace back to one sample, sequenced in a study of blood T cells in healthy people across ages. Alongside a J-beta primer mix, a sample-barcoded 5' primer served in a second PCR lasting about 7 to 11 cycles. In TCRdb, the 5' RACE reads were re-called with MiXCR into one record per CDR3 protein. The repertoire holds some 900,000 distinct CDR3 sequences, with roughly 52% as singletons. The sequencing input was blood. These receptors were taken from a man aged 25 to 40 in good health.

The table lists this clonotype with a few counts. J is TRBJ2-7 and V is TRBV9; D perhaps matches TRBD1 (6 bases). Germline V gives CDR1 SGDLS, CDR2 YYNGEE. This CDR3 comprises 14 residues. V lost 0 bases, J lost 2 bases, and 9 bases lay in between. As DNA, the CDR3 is TGTGCCAGCAGCGTAGAAACAGGGCCCTACGAGCAGTACTTC. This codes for CASSVETGPYEQYF.

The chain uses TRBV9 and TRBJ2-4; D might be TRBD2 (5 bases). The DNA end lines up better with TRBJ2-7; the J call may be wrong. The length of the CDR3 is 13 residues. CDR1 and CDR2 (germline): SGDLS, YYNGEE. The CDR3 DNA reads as TGTGCCAGCAGCCCCGATGGGGAGCTCGAGCAGTACTTC. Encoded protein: CASSPDGELEQYF.

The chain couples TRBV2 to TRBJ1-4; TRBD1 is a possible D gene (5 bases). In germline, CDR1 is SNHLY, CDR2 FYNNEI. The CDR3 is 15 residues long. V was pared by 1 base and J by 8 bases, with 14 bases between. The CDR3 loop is CASSEGQPWVEKLFF. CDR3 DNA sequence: TGTGCCAGCAGTGAAGGACAGCCTTGGGTGGAAAAACTGTTTTTT.

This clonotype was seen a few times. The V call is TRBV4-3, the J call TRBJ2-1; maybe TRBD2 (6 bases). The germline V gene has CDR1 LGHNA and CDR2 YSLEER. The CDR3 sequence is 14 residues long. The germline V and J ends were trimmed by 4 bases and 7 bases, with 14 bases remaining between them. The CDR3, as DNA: TGCGCCAGCAGCCCGATCGGGGGTACAAATGAGCAGTTCTTC. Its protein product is CASSPIGGTNEQFF.

CDR3 sequence: CASSRDRGLNQPQHF. The CDR3, as DNA: TGTGCCAGCAGCCGCGACAGGGGGCTGAATCAGCCCCAGCATTTT. V is TRBV7-2 and J is TRBJ1-5; 10 bases are shared with TRBD1. Germline trimming cut 5 bases from V and 4 bases from J; bases unmatched to any gene: 5. Looked up from germline, CDR1 is SGHTA and CDR2 is FQGNSA. The CDR3 sequence is 15 residues long. Filled out from reference TRBV7-2 and TRBJ1-5, the complete variable domain reads GAGVSQSPSNKVTEKGKDVELRCDPISGHTALYWYRQSLGQGLEFLIYFQGNSAPDKSGLPSDRFSAERTGGSVSTLTIQRTQQEDSAVYLCASSRDRGLNQPQHFGDGTRLSIL.

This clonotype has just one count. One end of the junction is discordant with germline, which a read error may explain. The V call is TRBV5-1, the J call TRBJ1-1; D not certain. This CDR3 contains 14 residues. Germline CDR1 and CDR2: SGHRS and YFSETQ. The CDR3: CASSLDGEGTEAFF. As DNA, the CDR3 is TGCGCCAGCAGTTTGGATGGGGAGGGCACTGAAGCTTTCTTT.

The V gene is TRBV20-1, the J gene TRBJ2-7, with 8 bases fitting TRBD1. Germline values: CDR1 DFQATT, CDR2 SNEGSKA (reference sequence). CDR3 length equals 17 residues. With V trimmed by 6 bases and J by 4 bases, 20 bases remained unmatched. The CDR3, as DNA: TGCAGTGCCCGAAACCCGGGACAGGTCCTTTCACTATACGAGCAGTACTTC. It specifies CSARNPGQVLSLYEQYF.

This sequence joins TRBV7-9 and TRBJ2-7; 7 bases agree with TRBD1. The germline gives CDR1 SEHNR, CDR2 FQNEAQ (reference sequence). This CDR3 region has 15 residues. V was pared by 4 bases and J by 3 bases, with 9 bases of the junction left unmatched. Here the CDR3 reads CASSSDRTAGYEQYF. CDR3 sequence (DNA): TGTGCCAGCAGCTCGGACAGGACAGCTGGCTACGAGCAGTACTTC. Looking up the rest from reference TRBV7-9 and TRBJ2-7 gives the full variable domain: DTGVSQNPRHKITKRGQNVTFRCDPISEHNRLYWYRQTLGQGPEFLTYFQNEAQLEKSRLLSDRFSAERPKGSFSTLEIQRTEQGDSAMYLCASSSDRTAGYEQYFGPGTRLTVT.

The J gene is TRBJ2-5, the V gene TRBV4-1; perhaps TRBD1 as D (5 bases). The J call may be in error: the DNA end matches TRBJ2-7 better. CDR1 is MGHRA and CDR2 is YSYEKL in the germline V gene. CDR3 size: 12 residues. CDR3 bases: TGCGCCAGCAGCCCCGGTGGGGCCGAGCAGTACTTC. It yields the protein CASSPGGAEQYF.

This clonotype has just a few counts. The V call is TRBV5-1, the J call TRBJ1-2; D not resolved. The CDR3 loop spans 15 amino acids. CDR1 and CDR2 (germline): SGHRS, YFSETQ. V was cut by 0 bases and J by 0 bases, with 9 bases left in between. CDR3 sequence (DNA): TGCGCCAGCAGCTTGGGTCGGGTGGCTAACTATGGCTACACCTTC. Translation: CASSLGRVANYGYTF. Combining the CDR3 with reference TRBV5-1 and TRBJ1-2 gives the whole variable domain KAGVTQTPRYLIKTRGQQVTLSCSPISGHRSVSWYQQTPGQGLQFLFEYFSETQRNKGNFPGRFSGRQFSNSRSEMNVSTLELGDSALYLCASSLGRVANYGYTFGSGTRLTVV.

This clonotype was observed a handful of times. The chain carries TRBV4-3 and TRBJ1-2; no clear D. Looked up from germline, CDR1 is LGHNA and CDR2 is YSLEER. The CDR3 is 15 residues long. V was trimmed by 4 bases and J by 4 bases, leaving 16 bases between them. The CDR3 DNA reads TGCGCCAGCAGCCCTGACACGGCGAGATTCTATGGCTACACCTTC. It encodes CASSPDTARFYGYTF.

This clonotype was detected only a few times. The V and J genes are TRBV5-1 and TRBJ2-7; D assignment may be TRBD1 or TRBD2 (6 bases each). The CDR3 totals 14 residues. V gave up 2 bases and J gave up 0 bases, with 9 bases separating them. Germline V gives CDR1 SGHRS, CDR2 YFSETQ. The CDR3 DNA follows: TGCGCCAGCAGCTTCGAGGGGGGCTCCTACGAGCAGTACTTC. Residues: CASSFEGGSYEQYF.

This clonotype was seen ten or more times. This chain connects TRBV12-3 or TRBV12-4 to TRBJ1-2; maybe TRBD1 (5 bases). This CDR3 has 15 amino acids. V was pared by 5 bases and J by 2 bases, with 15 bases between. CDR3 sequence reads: CASSPRTFPNYGYTF. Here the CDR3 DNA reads TGTGCCAGCAGTCCCAGGACATTCCCCAACTATGGCTACACCTTC.